This T cell receptor (beta chain) comes out of a study of human T cells and chemical hapten exposure. Study results and caveats: The study found expanded TCRs formed significantly more large CDR3 similarity clusters than controls.

This clonotype was observed a few times. The antigen is not known. In TCRdb, the RACE reads were re-called with MiXCR into one record per CDR3 protein. Here the sample spans approximately 90,000 distinct CDR3 sequences, over 9.5% being singletons. Time point denoted: patch test 1, 2 weeks after DPC sensitization. Treatment reported: therapeutic diphenylcyclopropenone sensitization with weekly scalp DPC. Germline V gene lookup returns CDR1 LGHNA and CDR2 YSLEER. V lost 0 bases, J lost 8 bases, and 12 bases stayed unmatched. The CDR3 sequence is 18 residues long. The receptor's source is a man in his forties with alopecia areata. Some clones in this sample may be carry-over from other donors' samples. The sequences come from whole blood, collected in connection with sensitization to the hapten diphenylcyclopropenone (DPC). The chain combines TRBV4-3 with TRBJ2-1, with 11 bases lining up with TRBD2. CDR3 DNA sequence: TGCGCCAGCAGCCAAGAGCCTAGCGGGAGGCCCGGCTATGATGAGCAGTTCTTC. Protein sequence: CASSQEPSGRPGYDEQFF.